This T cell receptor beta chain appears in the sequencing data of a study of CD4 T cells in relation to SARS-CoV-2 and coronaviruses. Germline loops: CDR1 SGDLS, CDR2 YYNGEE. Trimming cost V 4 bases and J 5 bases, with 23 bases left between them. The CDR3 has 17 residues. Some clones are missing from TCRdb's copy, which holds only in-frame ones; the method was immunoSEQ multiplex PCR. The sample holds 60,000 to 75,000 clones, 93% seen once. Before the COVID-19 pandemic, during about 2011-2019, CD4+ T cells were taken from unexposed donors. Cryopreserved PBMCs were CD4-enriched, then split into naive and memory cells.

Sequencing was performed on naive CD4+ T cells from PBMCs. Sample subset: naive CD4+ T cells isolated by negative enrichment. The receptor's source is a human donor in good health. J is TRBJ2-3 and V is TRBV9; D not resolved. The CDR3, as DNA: TGTGCCAGCAGCCCTCCTGCCCGGCGTTCCCGACTAGATACGCAGTATTTT. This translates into CASSPPARRSRLDTQYF.